This note documents a single T cell receptor (beta chain) sequence. Its specificity is not known. The protocol was immunoSEQ multiplex PCR, while the TCRdb copy is restricted to in-frame clones and leaves out a portion. The sample records around 56,000 clones, about 79% being singletons. These data originate in a study of OX40 agonist ivuxolimab in advanced cancers. General study points: Expanded clones belonging to CD8+ T cells outnumbered, on average, those of CD4+.

The CDR3 contains 14 residues. V was shortened by 4 bases and J by 1 base, with 10 bases between the two germline ends. Per germline, CDR1 LNHDA and CDR2 SQIVND (reference sequence). This chain joins TRBV19 and TRBJ1-2; tentatively, D is TRBD1 (5 bases). The sample consisted of CD4+ or CD8+ T cells sorted from blood, taken in a trial of the OX40 agonist ivuxolimab. The receptor comes from an adult with an advanced solid tumor such as melanoma, head and neck, liver or kidney cancer. The CDR3 DNA is TGTGCCAGTAGTAGGACATTGATTAACTATGGCTACACCTTC. Its protein is CASSRTLINYGYTF.